This T cell receptor beta chain was sequenced for a study of OX40 agonist ivuxolimab in advanced cancers. Here immunoSEQ multiplex PCR was the method, and the copy in TCRdb shows in-frame clones only, minus some. The table records 37,000 or so clones, about 90% of them present only once. CDR1 is PRHDT and CDR2 is FYEKMQ in the germline V gene (reference sequence). V was pared by 0 bases and J by 5 bases, with 1 base between. The CDR3 consists of 12 residues. The TCR originated in an adult with an advanced solid tumor such as melanoma, head and neck, liver or kidney cancer. The chain recombines TRBV13 with TRBJ2-2; the D is unclear. The sample here was CD4+ or CD8+ T cells sorted from blood, taken in a trial of the OX40 agonist ivuxolimab. CDR3 sequence (DNA): TGTGCCAGCAGCTTAGGGACCGGGGAGCTGTTTTTT. Translating gives CASSLGTGELFF.